Presented here are 27 T cell receptor beta chains from one specimen sequenced in a study of cytomegalovirus exposure and HLA in healthy donors. Primers: 60 Vbeta forward and 13 Jbeta reverse. Libraries were prepared by immunoSEQ multiplex PCR; TCRdb keeps only in-frame clonotypes and omits some of them. The sample consists of roughly 89,000 clones, 80% of them appearing once. Sequencing was done on a sample of PBMCs. Source of these receptors: a man younger than 30 in good health and CMV-seronegative.

The chain's CDR3 is CASSLGQAGSLGTEAFF. As DNA, the CDR3 is TGCGCCAGCAGCTTGGGACAGGCAGGGTCTTTGGGCACTGAAGCTTTCTTT. The chain recombines TRBV5-1 with TRBJ1-1, with D perhaps TRBD1 (6 bases). From germline, CDR1 is SGHRS and CDR2 YFSETQ. The CDR3 has 17 residues. Trimming stripped 0 bases from V and 4 bases from J, with 19 bases between.

CDR3 sequence (DNA): TGTGCCAGCAGCTTGAGCCTAGCGTACGAGCAGTACTTC. Translating gives CASSLSLAYEQYF. The rearrangement joins TRBV5-6 to TRBJ2-7; D is perhaps TRBD2 (6 bases). Germline lookup yields CDR1 SGHDT and CDR2 YYEEEE. V lost 1 base, J lost 4 bases, and 9 bases lay in between. This CDR3 has 13 residues.

The V gene is TRBV10-3, the J gene TRBJ2-3; a weak D match, TRBD1 (5 bases). This CDR3 is built from 15 residues. Per germline, CDR1 ENHRY and CDR2 SYGVKD. The V gene lost 0 bases and the J gene lost 7 bases, with 14 bases spanning the gap. CDR3 sequence reads: CAISESIQGAYTQYF. DNA for the CDR3: TGTGCCATCAGTGAGTCGATTCAAGGGGCTTATACGCAGTATTTT.

The genes are TRBV19 and TRBJ2-7; D is undetermined. The V and J ends lost 3 bases and 2 bases respectively, with 11 bases between them. CDR3 length: 14 amino acids. Germline V lookup: CDR1 LNHDA, CDR2 SQIVND (reference sequence). In nucleotides, the CDR3 is TGTGCCAGTAGTATCCAGATTGGTCCCTACGAGCAGTACTTC. This sequence encodes CASSIQIGPYEQYF.

This chain links TRBV6-5 with TRBJ2-3; D is unclear. The CDR3 runs 12 residues. Trimming took 6 bases from V and 3 from J, leaving 7 bases between them. Germline-derived CDR1 and CDR2 are MNHEY and SVGAGI. CDR3 region: CASSPQTDTQYF. CDR3 bases: TGTGCCAGCAGCCCCCAAACAGATACGCAGTATTTT.

The chain carries TRBV7-9 and TRBJ1-2; D possibly corresponds to TRBD1 (6 bases). Germline values: CDR1 SEHNR, CDR2 FQNEAQ (reference sequence). V gave up 5 bases and J gave up 4 bases, with 17 bases separating them. This CDR3 is built from 15 residues. In DNA, the CDR3 is TGTGCCAGCAGCACCTCCCGACAGGTCTTCTATGGCTACACCTTC. Translating it yields CASSTSRQVFYGYTF.

The chain is built from TRBV6-1 and TRBJ2-1; 12 bases map to TRBD2. CDR1 is MNHNS, CDR2 SASEGT, per germline. The V gene end was trimmed by 3 bases and the J gene end by 4 bases; junction bases not matched to a gene: 4. The CDR3 covers 16 residues. CDR3 nucleotide sequence: TGTGCCAGCAGTGACCTGGGACTAGCGGGTTACAATGAGCAGTTCTTC. Translated, it gives CASSDLGLAGYNEQFF.

CDR3 protein: CASSRDRFYEQYF. The CDR3 DNA reads as TGTGCCAGTAGTCGGGACAGATTCTACGAGCAGTACTTC. This chain joins TRBV19 and TRBJ2-7; 7 positions match TRBD1. V shed 5 bases, J shed 3 bases, and the junction held 4 bases outside the gene matches. CDR3 length: 13 amino acids. CDR1 and CDR2 (germline): LNHDA, SQIVND (reference sequence).

This clone was observed a single time. CDR3 sequence reads: CASSQRSPPGDTEAFF. As DNA, the CDR3 is TGCGCCAGCAGCCAAAGGAGTCCCCCCGGGGACACTGAAGCTTTCTTT. This chain uses TRBV4-1 with TRBJ1-1; D is unclear. Germline CDR1 MGHRA, CDR2 YSYEKL. The V gene lost 2 bases and the J gene lost 3 bases, with 16 bases spanning the gap. This CDR3 is 16 amino acids long.

The rearrangement uses TRBV19 and TRBJ1-2; no clear D. The CDR3 totals 14 residues. The V end was cut by 8 bases, the J end by 0 bases, with 13 bases between. The V gene's germline CDR1 is LNHDA and CDR2 SQIVND (reference sequence). CDR3 protein: CASGSAEANYGYTF. DNA for the CDR3: TGTGCCAGTGGGTCTGCAGAGGCTAACTATGGCTACACCTTC.

This sequence joins TRBV11-2 and TRBJ2-3; 10 positions agree with TRBD1. Germline V CDR1 and CDR2: SGHAT, FQNNGV. This CDR3 is 16 amino acids long. V was pared by 5 bases and J by 1 base, with 6 bases of the junction left unmatched. The CDR3 sequence is CASSPRTGGRTDTQYF. The CDR3 DNA is TGTGCCAGCAGCCCCCGGACAGGGGGACGCACAGATACGCAGTATTTT.

This chain connects TRBV5-1 to TRBJ2-5; TRBD1 matches 7 bases. The germline V gene encodes CDR1 SGHRS and CDR2 YFSETQ. V was pared by 1 base and J by 6 bases, with 9 bases of the junction left unmatched. This CDR3 is built from 15 residues. The CDR3 DNA is TGCGCCAGCAGCTTGACGGGACAGATCGAACAGACCCAGTACTTC. Translation: CASSLTGQIEQTQYF.

The V and J genes are TRBV10-2 and TRBJ1-2; no definite D call. The CDR3 loop spans 16 amino acids. The ends were cut back, 3 bases at V and 2 bases at J, with 16 bases in the middle. Germline V lookup: CDR1 WSHSY, CDR2 SAAADI. Here the CDR3 reads CASSDPFGLSNYGYTF. CDR3 bases: TGCGCCAGCAGTGACCCCTTTGGGCTTTCGAACTATGGCTACACCTTC.

Only a few counts were recorded for this clone. The genes are TRBV4-1 and TRBJ2-7; the match to TRBD1 covers 9 bases. CDR3 size: 15 residues. Germline lookup yields CDR1 MGHRA and CDR2 YSYEKL. The V segment lost 1 base and the J segment 3 bases; nucleotides outside the gene matches: 4. As DNA, the CDR3 is TGCGCCAGCAGCCAAGGCGGGACAGGGATCTACGAGCAGTACTTC. Amino acids: CASSQGGTGIYEQYF.

CDR3 protein: CASSPRGGGFNYGYTF. CDR3 bases: TGTGCCAGCAGCCCCCGAGGGGGGGGTTTTAACTATGGCTACACCTTC. The J gene is TRBJ1-2, the V gene TRBV7-2, with a weak D call TRBD1 (6 bases). Germline CDR1 and CDR2: SGHTA and FQGNSA. V was clipped by 5 bases and J by 1 base, with 17 bases between them. This CDR3 is built from 16 residues. Full variable domain (missing parts from reference TRBV7-2 and TRBJ1-2): GAGVSQSPSNKVTEKGKDVELRCDPISGHTALYWYRQSLGQGLEFLIYFQGNSAPDKSGLPSDRFSAERTGGSVSTLTIQRTQQEDSAVYLCASSPRGGGFNYGYTFGSGTRLTVV.

This clone was recorded once. The chain uses TRBV7-2 and TRBJ2-3; a weak D match, TRBD2 (5 bases). Trimming took off 1 base at V and 0 bases at J, with 8 bases between the two ends. This CDR3 contains 15 residues. Germline CDR1 SGHTA, CDR2 FQGNSA. CDR3 residues: CASSLDAGSTDTQYF. In DNA form, the CDR3 reads TGTGCCAGCAGCTTAGATGCGGGTAGCACAGATACGCAGTATTTT.

This clone appeared a single time. CDR3 sequence reads: CASSKVPQLGSCTDTQYF. The CDR3 nucleotides are TGTGCCAGCAGCAAAGTACCCCAACTAGGGAGTTGCACAGATACGCAGTATTTT. The chain couples TRBV21-1 to TRBJ2-3; the DNA was not used to check the table's D call, TRBD2. TRBV21-1 is classified as a pseudogene. CDR3 length: 18 residues.

The gene calls are TRBV2 and TRBJ1-2; a possible D gene is TRBD1 (5 bases). Trimming took off 7 bases at V and 7 bases at J, with 16 bases between the two ends. In germline, CDR1 is SNHLY, CDR2 FYNNEI. This CDR3 region has 13 residues. This chain's CDR3 is CASIESKGVGYTF. In DNA form, the CDR3 reads TGTGCCAGCATTGAGTCCAAAGGGGTTGGCTACACCTTC.

This clone appeared a single time. The J gene is TRBJ1-2, the V gene TRBV10-3, with unresolved D. Deletions cut 3 bases from V and 8 bases from J, with 19 bases between. The CDR3 loop spans 15 amino acids. CDR1 and CDR2 from the germline V gene are ENHRY and SYGVKD. Here the CDR3 DNA reads TGTGCCATCAGTGAAGGTTTTAGTGAGGCCTCGGGCTACACCTTC. Protein sequence: CAISEGFSEASGYTF.

The chain carries TRBV4-1 and TRBJ2-7; the D gene is possibly TRBD2 (7 bases). CDR1 and CDR2 (germline): MGHRA, YSYEKL. There are 15 residues in the CDR3. V shed 3 bases and J shed 0 bases, with 12 bases lying between them. The CDR3 region is CASSHLGGGSYEQYF. The CDR3 region has the DNA TGCGCCAGCAGCCACCTAGGGGGGGGCTCCTACGAGCAGTACTTC.

This rearrangement joins TRBV9 to TRBJ2-1; 9 positions agree with TRBD1. V shed 3 bases and J 1 base; nucleotides not matched to a gene: 8. The V gene's germline CDR1 is SGDLS and CDR2 YYNGEE. The CDR3 is 17 amino acids. As DNA, the CDR3 is TGTGCCAGCAGCGCGCTATCGACAGGGGGATCCTACAATGAGCAGTTCTTC. Protein: CASSALSTGGSYNEQFF.

The chain employs TRBV6-5 and TRBJ2-7; D perhaps matches TRBD1 (5 bases). V shed 5 bases and J shed 2 bases, with 13 bases lying between them. Germline values: CDR1 MNHEY, CDR2 SVGAGI. The length of the CDR3 is 14 residues. The DNA for the CDR3 is TGTGCCAGCAGTCCCCGGCAGGGCACCTACGAGCAGTACTTC. It translates to CASSPRQGTYEQYF.

The chain joins TRBV19 to TRBJ2-5, with a tentative D call TRBD1 (8 bases). CDR3 length: 15 amino acids. The V end lost 3 bases, the J end lost 5 bases, and 16 bases lay between the germline ends. Per germline, CDR1 LNHDA and CDR2 SQIVND (reference sequence). The CDR3 sequence: CASSMVTGGVETQYF. The CDR3 DNA reads as TGTGCCAGTAGTATGGTTACAGGGGGGGTTGAGACCCAGTACTTC.

The table lists this clone with a count of one. The chain carries TRBV2 and TRBJ2-7, with D tentatively TRBD1 (5 bases). The germline CDR1 and CDR2 sequences are SNHLY and FYNNEI. Trimming removed 8 bases from V and 1 base from J, with 15 bases in between. There are 14 residues in the CDR3. The CDR3 sequence: CASQGNTGSYEQYF. The CDR3 DNA follows: TGTGCCAGCCAGGGAAATACAGGTTCCTACGAGCAGTACTTC.

The V and J genes are TRBV5-1 and TRBJ2-7; unclear D gene. Per the germline V gene, CDR1 is SGHRS and CDR2 is YFSETQ. Trimming stripped 0 bases from V and 3 bases from J, with 19 bases between. The CDR3 is made up of 17 amino acids. CDR3 nucleotides: TGCGCCAGCAGCTTGGCTGGGCCCCGTAAACTCAGCTACGAGCAGTACTTC. Translation gives CASSLAGPRKLSYEQYF.

The rearrangement joins TRBV5-8 to TRBJ2-1; D call uncertain. The CDR3 contains 11 residues. Germline lookup yields CDR1 SGHTS and CDR2 YDEGEE. V was trimmed by 0 bases and J by 12 bases, leaving 7 bases between them. The CDR3: CASSLEAWQFF. The CDR3 bases are TGTGCCAGCAGCTTGGAAGCCTGGCAGTTCTTC.

This clone was counted a few times. The chain recombines TRBV11-3 with TRBJ2-7; 7 bases are shared with TRBD2. The trim removed 5 bases at V and 3 bases at J, leaving 4 bases unmatched. Looked up from germline, CDR1 is SGHNT and CDR2 is YENEEA. The CDR3 runs to 13 residues. The CDR3 bases are TGTGCCAGCAGCGTCTCGGGGGGCTACGAGCAGTACTTC. Amino acids: CASSVSGGYEQYF.